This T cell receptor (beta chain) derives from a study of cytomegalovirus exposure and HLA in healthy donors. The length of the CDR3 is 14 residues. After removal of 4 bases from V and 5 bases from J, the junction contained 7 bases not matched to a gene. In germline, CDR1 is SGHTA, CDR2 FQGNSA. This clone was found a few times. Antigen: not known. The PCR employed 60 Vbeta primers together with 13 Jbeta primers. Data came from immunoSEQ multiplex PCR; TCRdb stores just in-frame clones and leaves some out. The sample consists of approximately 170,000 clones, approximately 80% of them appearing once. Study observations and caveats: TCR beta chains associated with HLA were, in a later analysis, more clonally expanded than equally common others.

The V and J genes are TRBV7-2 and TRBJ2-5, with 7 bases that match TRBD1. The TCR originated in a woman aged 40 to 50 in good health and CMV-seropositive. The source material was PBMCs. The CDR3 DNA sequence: TGTGCCAGCAGCTCCGCAGGGGGAATGGAGACCCAGTACTTC. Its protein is CASSSAGGMETQYF.